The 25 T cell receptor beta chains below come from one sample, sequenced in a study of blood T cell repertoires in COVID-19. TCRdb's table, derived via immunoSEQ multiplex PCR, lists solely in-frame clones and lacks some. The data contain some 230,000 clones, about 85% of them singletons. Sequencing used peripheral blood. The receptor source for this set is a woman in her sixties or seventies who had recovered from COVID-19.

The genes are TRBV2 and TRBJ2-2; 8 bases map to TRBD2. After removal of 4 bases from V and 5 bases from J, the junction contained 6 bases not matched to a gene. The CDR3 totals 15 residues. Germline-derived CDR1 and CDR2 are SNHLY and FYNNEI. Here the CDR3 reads CASSVEAGVTGELFF. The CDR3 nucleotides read TGTGCCAGCAGTGTCGAAGCGGGGGTTACCGGGGAGCTGTTTTTT.

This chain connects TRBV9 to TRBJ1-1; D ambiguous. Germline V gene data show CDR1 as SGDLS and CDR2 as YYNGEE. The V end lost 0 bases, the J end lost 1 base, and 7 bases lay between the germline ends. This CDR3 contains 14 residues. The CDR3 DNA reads TGTGCCAGCAGCGTAGGGGCCCAGAACACTGAAGCTTTCTTT. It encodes CASSVGAQNTEAFF.

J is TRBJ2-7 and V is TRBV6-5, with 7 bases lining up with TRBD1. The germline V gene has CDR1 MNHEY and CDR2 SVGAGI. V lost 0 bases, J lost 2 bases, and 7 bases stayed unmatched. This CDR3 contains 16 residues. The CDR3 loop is CASSYSGQIPPYEQYF. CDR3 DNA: TGTGCCAGCAGTTACTCGGGACAGATCCCTCCCTACGAGCAGTACTTC.

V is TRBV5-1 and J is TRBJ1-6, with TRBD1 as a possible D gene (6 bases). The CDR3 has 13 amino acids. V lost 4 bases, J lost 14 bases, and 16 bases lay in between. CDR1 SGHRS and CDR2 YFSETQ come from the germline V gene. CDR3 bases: TGCGCCAGCAGCCTCGGAGACCAGGGGACCCTCCACTTT. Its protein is CASSLGDQGTLHF.

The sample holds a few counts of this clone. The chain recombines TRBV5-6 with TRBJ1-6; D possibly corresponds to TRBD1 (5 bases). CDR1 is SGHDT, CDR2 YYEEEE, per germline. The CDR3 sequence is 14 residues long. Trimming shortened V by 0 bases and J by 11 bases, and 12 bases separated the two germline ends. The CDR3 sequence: CASSLDQLGAPLHF. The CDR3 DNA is TGTGCCAGCAGCTTGGACCAGTTAGGGGCACCCCTCCACTTT.

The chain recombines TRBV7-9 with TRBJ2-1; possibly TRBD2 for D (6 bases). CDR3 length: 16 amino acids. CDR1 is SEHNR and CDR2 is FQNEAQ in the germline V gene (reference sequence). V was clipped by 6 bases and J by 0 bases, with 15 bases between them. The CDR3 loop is CASRSQRVSSYNEQFF. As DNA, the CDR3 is TGTGCCAGCAGGAGTCAGCGGGTGAGCTCCTACAATGAGCAGTTCTTC.

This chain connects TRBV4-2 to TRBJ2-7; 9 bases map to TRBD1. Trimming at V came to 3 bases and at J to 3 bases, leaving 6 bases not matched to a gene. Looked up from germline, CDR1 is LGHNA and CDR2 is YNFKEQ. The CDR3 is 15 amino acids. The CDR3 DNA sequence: TGTGCCAGCAGCCAGTCGGGACAGGGAAGCTACGAGCAGTACTTC. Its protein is CASSQSGQGSYEQYF.

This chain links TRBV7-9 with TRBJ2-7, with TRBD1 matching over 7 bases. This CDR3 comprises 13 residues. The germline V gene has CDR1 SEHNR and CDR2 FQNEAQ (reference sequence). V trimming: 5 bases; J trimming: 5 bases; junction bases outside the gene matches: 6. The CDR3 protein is CASSPRQGHEQYF. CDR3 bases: TGTGCCAGCAGCCCAAGACAGGGCCACGAGCAGTACTTC.

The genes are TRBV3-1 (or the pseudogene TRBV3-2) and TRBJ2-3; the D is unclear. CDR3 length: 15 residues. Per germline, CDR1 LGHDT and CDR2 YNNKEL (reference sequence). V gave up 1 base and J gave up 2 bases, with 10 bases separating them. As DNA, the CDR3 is TGTGCCAGCAGCCAAGGTTCATACAACACAGATACGCAGTATTTT. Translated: CASSQGSYNTDTQYF.

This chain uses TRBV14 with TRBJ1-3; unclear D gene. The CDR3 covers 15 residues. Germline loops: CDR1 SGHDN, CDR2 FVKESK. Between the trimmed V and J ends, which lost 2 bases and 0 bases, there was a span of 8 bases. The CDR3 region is CASSQRVNSGNTIYF. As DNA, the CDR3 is TGTGCCAGCAGCCAACGGGTAAACTCTGGAAACACCATATATTTT.

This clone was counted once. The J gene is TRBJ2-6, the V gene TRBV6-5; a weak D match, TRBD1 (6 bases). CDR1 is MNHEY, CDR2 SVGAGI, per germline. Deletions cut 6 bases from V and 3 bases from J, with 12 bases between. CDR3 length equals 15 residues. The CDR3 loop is CASSLRGSGANVLTF. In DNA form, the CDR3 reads TGTGCCAGCAGCCTGAGGGGGAGTGGGGCCAACGTCCTGACTTTC.

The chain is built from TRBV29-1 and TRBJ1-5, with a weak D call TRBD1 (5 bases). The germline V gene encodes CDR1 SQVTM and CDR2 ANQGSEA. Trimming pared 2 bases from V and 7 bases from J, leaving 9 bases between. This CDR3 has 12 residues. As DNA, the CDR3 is TGCAGCGTTGAACAGGGTTTACAGCCCCAGCATTTT. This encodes CSVEQGLQPQHF.

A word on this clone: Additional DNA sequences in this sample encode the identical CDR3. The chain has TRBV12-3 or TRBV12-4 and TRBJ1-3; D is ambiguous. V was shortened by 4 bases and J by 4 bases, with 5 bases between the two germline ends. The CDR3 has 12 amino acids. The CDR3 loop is CASSSRGNTIYF. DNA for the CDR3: TGTGCCAGCAGTTCTAGGGGAAACACCATATATTTT.

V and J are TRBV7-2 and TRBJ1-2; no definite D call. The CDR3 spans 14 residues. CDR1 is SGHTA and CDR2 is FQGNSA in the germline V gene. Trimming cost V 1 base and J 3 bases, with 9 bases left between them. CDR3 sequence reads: CASSLGRVDYGYTF. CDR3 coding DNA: TGTGCCAGCAGCTTAGGGAGGGTAGACTATGGCTACACCTTC. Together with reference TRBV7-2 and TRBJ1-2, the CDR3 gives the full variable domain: GAGVSQSPSNKVTEKGKDVELRCDPISGHTALYWYRQSLGQGLEFLIYFQGNSAPDKSGLPSDRFSAERTGGSVSTLTIQRTQQEDSAVYLCASSLGRVDYGYTFGSGTRLTVV.

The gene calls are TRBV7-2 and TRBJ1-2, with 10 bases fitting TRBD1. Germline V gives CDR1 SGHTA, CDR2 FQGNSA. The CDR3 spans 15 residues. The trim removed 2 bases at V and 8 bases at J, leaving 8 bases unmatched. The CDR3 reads CASSLFSGQGGGYTF. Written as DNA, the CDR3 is TGTGCCAGCAGCTTATTTTCTGGACAGGGGGGCGGCTACACCTTC.

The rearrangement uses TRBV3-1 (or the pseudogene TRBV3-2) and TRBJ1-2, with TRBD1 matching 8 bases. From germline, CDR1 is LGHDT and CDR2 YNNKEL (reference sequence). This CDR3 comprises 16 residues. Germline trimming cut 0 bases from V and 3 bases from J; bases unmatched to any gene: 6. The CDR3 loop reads CASSQDRPRGHYGYTF. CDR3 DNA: TGTGCCAGCAGCCAAGATCGGCCCAGGGGGCACTATGGCTACACCTTC.

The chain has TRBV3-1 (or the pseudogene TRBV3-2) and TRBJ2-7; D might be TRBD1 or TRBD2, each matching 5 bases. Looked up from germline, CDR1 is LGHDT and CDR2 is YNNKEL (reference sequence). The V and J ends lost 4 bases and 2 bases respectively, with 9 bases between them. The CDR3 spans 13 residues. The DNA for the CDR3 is TGTGCCAGCAGCCGAGAGGGGCCCTACGAGCAGTACTTC. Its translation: CASSREGPYEQYF.

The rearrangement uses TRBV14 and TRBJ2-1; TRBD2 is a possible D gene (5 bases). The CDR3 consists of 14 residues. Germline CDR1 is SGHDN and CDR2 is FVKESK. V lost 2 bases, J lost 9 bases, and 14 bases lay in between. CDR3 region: CASSQFYSVGEQFF. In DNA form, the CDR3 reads TGTGCCAGCAGCCAATTTTATAGCGTCGGTGAGCAGTTCTTC. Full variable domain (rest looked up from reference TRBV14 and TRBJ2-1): EAGVTQFPSHSVIEKGQTVTLRCDPISGHDNLYWYRRVMGKEIKFLLHFVKESKQDESGMPNNRFLAERTGGTYSTLKVQPAELEDSGVYFCASSQFYSVGEQFFGPGTRLTVL.

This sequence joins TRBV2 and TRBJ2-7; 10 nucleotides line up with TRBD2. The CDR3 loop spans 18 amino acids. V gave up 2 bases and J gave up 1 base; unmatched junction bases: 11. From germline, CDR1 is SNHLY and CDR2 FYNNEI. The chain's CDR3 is CASSERVRTSGWSYEQYF. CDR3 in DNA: TGTGCCAGCAGTGAACGAGTGCGGACTAGCGGATGGTCCTACGAGCAGTACTTC.

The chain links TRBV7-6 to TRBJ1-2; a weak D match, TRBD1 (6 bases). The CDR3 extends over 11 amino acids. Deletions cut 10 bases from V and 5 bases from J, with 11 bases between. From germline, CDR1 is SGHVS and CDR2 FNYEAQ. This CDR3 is CATKGGYGYTF. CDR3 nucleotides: TGTGCCACCAAGGGGGGGTATGGCTACACCTTC.

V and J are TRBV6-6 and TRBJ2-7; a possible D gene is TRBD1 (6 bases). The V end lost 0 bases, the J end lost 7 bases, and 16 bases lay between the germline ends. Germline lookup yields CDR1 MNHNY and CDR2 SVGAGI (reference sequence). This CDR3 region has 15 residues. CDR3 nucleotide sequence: TGTGCCAGCAGTTACTCGAATCTGCAGGGGTTTGAGCAGTACTTC. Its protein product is CASSYSNLQGFEQYF.

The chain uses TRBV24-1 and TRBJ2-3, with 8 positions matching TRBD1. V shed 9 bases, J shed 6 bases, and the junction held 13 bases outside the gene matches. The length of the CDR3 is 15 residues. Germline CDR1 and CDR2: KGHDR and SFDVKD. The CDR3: CATPGQAKVVDTQYF. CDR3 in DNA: TGTGCCACCCCGGGACAGGCAAAGGTTGTGGATACGCAGTATTTT.

The CDR3 coding sequence is TGTGCCAGCGGGGTTCAGGGGGGACCTGAAGCTTTCTTT. Translating it yields CASGVQGGPEAFF. The V gene is TRBV5-4, the J gene TRBJ1-1; 7 nucleotides agree with TRBD1. This CDR3 has 13 residues. CDR1 is SGHNT and CDR2 is YYREEE in the germline V gene (reference sequence). V lost 7 bases and J lost 6; bases outside the gene matches: 9.

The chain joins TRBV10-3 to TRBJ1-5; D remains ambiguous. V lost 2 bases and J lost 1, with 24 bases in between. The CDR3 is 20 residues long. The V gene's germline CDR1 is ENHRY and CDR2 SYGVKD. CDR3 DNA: TGTGCCATCAGTGAGGTTCTAAGGTGGGAGCCCGATGTCAGCAATCAGCCCCAGCATTTT. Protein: CAISEVLRWEPDVSNQPQHF.

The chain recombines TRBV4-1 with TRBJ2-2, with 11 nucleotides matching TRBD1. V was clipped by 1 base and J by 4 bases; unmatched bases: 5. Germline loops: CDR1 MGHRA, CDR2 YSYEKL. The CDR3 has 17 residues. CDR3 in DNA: TGCGCCAGCAGCCAAGTAGTCGGGACAGGGGGCACCGGGGAGCTGTTTTTT. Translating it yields CASSQVVGTGGTGELFF.